These 8 T cell receptor beta chains came from one sample sequenced in a study of CD8 T cells in Susac syndrome. RNA was extracted with the RNeasy kit, and a quantity of 0.5 to 1 ug was reverse transcribed using random hexamers. In TCRdb, the immunoSEQ multiplex PCR reads were re-called with MiXCR into one record per CDR3 protein. Of hundreds of thousands of distinct CDR3 sequences listed, approximately 95% are singletons. What was sequenced was CD4+ T cells from PBMCs. These receptors all stem from a human donor with Susac syndrome.

The table lists this clonotype with a few counts. V is TRBV16 and J is TRBJ1-1; the D is unclear. The CDR3 extends over 13 amino acids. Germline V lookup: CDR1 KGHSY, CDR2 FQNENV. The ends were cut back, 4 bases at V and 0 bases at J, with 6 bases in the middle. The CDR3 protein is CASSRDLNTEAFF. The CDR3 region has the DNA TGTGCCAGCAGCCGCGACCTGAACACTGAAGCTTTCTTT.

The J gene is TRBJ2-2, the V gene TRBV2, with 7 bases matching TRBD1. The J segment lost 4 bases and the V segment lost 7 bases, leaving 6 bases of the junction unmatched. The CDR3 length is 14 residues. CDR1 SNHLY and CDR2 FYNNEI come from the germline V gene. The CDR3 is CASTAQGFTGELFF. The CDR3 DNA reads as TGTGCCAGCACTGCACAGGGGTTCACCGGGGAGCTGTTTTTT. Full variable domain (missing parts from reference TRBV2 and TRBJ2-2): EPEVTQTPSHQVTQMGQEVILRCVPISNHLYFYWYRQILGQKVEFLVSFYNNEISEKSEIFDDQFSVERPDGSNFTLKIRSTKLEDSAMYFCASTAQGFTGELFFGEGSRLTVL.

The V call is TRBV29-1, the J call TRBJ2-1; possibly TRBD1 for D (6 bases). Germline lookup yields CDR1 SQVTM and CDR2 ANQGSEA. The CDR3 is 16 residues long. Trimming pared 7 bases from V and 0 bases from J, leaving 19 bases between. In nucleotides, the CDR3 is TGCAGCGCCCAGGACAGAACTTATAACTCCTACAATGAGCAGTTCTTC. Protein: CSAQDRTYNSYNEQFF.

J is TRBJ2-7 and V is TRBV27, with D possibly being TRBD1 (6 bases). The germline CDR1 and CDR2 sequences are MNHEY and SMNVEV (reference sequence). Deletions cut 4 bases from V and 3 bases from J, with 10 bases between. The CDR3 consists of 13 residues. Here the CDR3 reads CASSYRDNYEQYF. The CDR3 DNA sequence: TGTGCCAGCAGTTATCGGGACAACTACGAGCAGTACTTC.

This sequence joins TRBV29-1 and TRBJ1-5, with TRBD1 as a possible D gene (5 bases). Looked up from germline, CDR1 is SQVTM and CDR2 is ANQGSEA. The CDR3 loop spans 14 amino acids. Trimming cost V 5 bases and J 5 bases, with 16 bases left between them. The chain's CDR3 is CSVIDGTRDQPQHF. Written as DNA, the CDR3 is TGCAGCGTTATAGATGGGACCCGAGATCAGCCCCAGCATTTT.

The chain uses TRBV11-2 and TRBJ1-2; 7 bases agree with TRBD1. The ends lost 6 bases at V and 8 bases at J; junction bases unmatched: 9. CDR3 size: 13 residues. The germline gives CDR1 SGHAT, CDR2 FQNNGV. In nucleotides, the CDR3 is TGTGCCAGCAGTCCACAGGGGACGGAAGGCTACACCTTC. Translation gives CASSPQGTEGYTF.

The chain combines TRBV28 with TRBJ2-3; 7 nucleotides line up with TRBD1. V trimming: 1 base; J trimming: 10 bases; junction bases outside the gene matches: 5. The CDR3 extends over 13 amino acids. Germline V gene data show CDR1 as MDHEN and CDR2 as SYDVKM. CDR3 in amino acids: CASSLLRQGAQYF. The CDR3 nucleotides read TGTGCCAGCAGTTTATTGAGGCAGGGGGCGCAGTATTTT.

The gene calls are TRBV12-3 or TRBV12-4 and TRBJ2-7, with 12 bases lining up with TRBD2. The CDR3 extends over 15 amino acids. V lost 4 bases, J lost 3 bases, and 4 bases stayed unmatched. The DNA for the CDR3 is TGTGCCAGCAGTTCACCGACTAGCGGGAGCTACGAGCAGTACTTC. Its protein product is CASSSPTSGSYEQYF.